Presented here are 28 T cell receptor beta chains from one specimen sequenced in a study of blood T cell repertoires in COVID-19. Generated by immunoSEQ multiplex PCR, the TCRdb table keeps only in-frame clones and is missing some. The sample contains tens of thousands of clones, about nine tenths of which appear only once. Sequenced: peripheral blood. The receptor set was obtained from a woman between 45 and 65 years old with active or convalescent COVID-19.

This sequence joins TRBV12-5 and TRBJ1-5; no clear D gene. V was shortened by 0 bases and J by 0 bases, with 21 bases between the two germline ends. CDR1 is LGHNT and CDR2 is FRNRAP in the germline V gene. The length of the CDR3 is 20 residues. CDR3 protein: CASGLVLGLLRENSNQPQHF. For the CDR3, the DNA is TGTGCTAGTGGTTTGGTACTCGGTTTATTGAGGGAGAATAGCAATCAGCCCCAGCATTTT.

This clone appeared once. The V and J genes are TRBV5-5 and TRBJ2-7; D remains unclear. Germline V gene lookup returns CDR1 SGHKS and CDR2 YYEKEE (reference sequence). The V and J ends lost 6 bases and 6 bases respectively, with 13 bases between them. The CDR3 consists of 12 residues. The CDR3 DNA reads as TGTGCCAGCATCCTACATGACTCCGAGCAGTACTTC. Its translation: CASILHDSEQYF.

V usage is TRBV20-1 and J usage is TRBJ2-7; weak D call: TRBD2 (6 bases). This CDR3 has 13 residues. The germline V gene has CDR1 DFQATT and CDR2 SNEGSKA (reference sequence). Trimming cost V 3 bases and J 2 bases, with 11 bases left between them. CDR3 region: CSASGRRAYEQYF. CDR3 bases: TGCAGTGCTAGTGGGAGGCGAGCCTACGAGCAGTACTTC.

The CDR3 sequence is CASSPLSTFSYEQYF. The DNA of the CDR3 is TGTGCCAGCAGCCCCTTAAGCACCTTTTCCTACGAGCAGTACTTC. The V and J genes are TRBV7-2 and TRBJ2-7; D ambiguous. CDR1 is SGHTA and CDR2 is FQGNSA in the germline V gene. The CDR3 totals 15 residues. V lost 5 bases and J lost 1, with 15 bases in between.

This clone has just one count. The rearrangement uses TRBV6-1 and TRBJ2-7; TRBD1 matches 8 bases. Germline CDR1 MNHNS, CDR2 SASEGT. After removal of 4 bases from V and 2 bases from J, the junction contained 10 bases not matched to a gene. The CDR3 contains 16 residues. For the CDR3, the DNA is TGTGCCAGCAGTGGGGATTCGGGACAGGCAACCTACGAGCAGTACTTC. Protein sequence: CASSGDSGQATYEQYF.

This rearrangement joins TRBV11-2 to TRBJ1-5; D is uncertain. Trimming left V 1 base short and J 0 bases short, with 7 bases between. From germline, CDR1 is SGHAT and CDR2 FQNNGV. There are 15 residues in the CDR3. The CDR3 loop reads CASSLGTYSNQPQHF. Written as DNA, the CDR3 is TGTGCCAGCAGCTTAGGGACTTATAGCAATCAGCCCCAGCATTTT.

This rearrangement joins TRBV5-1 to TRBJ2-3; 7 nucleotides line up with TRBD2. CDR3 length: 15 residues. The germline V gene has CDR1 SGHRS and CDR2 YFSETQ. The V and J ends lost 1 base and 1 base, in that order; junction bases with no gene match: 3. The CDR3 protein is CASSLIRGGTDTQYF. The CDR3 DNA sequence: TGCGCCAGCAGCTTGATCCGGGGGGGCACAGATACGCAGTATTTT.

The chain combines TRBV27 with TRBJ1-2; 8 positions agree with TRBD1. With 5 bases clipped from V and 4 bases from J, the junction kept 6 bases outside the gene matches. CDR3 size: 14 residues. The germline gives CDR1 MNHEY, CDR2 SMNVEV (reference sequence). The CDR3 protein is CASSLDRALYGYTF. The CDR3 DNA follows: TGTGCCAGCAGTCTGGACAGGGCCCTCTATGGCTACACCTTC.

CDR3 coding DNA: TGTGCCAGCAGTCAACCGGGACAACACTATGGCTACACCTTC. Encoded protein: CASSQPGQHYGYTF. The chain is built from TRBV3-1 (or the pseudogene TRBV3-2) and TRBJ1-2, with D tentatively TRBD1 (6 bases). Trimming stripped 6 bases from V and 3 bases from J, with 14 bases between. The length of the CDR3 is 14 residues. CDR1 and CDR2 (germline): LGHDT, YNNKEL (reference sequence).

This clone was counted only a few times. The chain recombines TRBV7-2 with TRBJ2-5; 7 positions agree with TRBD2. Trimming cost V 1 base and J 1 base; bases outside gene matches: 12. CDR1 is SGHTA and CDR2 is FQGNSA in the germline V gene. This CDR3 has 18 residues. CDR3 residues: CASSLEVRGGGFQETQYF. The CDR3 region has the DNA TGTGCCAGCAGCTTAGAGGTTAGGGGCGGGGGTTTCCAAGAGACCCAGTACTTC.

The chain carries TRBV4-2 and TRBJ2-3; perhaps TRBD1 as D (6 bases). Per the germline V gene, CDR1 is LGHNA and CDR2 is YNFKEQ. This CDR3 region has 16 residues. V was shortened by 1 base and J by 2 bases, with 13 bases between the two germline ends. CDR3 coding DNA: TGTGCCAGCAGCCAAGTAGAGACAGGACCCACAGATACGCAGTATTTT. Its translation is CASSQVETGPTDTQYF.

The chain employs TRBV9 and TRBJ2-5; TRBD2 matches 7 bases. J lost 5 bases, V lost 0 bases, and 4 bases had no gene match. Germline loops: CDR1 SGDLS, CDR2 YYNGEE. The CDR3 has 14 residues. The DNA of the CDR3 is TGTGCCAGCAGCGTAGAGGGAGGGTTGGAGACCCAGTACTTC. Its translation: CASSVEGGLETQYF.

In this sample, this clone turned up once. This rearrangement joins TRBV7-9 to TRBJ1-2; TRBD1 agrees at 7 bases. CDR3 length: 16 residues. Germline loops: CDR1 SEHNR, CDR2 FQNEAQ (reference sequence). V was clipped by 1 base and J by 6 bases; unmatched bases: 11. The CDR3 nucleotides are TGTGCCAGCAGCTTAGGGCGGGACAGTCCATTCGATGGCTACACCTTC. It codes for CASSLGRDSPFDGYTF.

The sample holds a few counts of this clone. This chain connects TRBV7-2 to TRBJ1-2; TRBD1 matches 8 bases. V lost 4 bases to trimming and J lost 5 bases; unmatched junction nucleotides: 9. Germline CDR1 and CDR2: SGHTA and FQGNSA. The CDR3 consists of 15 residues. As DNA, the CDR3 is TGTGCCAGCAGCTATTCGCAGGGGGCTCCTTATGGCTACACCTTC. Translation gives CASSYSQGAPYGYTF.

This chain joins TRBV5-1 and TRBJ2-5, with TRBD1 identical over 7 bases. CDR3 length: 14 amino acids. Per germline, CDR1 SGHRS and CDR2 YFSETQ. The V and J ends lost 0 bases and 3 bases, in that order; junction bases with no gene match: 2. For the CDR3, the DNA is TGCGCCAGCAGCTTGGCCCAGGGGGAAGAGACCCAGTACTTC. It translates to CASSLAQGEETQYF.

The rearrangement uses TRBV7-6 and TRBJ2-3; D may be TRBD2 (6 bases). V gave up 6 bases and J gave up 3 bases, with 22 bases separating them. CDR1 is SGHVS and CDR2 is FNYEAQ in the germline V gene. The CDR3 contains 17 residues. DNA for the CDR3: TGTGCCAGCAGTTCGGGTGGGAACAGTCGGGGGACAGATACGCAGTATTTT. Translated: CASSSGGNSRGTDTQYF.

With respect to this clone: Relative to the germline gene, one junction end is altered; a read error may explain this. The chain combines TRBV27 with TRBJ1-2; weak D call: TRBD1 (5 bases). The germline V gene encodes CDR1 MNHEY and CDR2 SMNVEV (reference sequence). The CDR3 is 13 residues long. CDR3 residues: CARSYGGGYGYTF. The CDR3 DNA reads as TGTGCCCGCAGTTACGGGGGGGGGTATGGCTACACCTTC.

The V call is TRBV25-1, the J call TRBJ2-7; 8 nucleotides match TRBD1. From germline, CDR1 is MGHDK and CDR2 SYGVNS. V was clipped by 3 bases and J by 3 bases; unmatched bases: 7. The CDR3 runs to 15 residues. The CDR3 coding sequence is TGTGCCAGCAGTGACCGACAGGGGAAGGACTACGAGCAGTACTTC. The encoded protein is CASSDRQGKDYEQYF.

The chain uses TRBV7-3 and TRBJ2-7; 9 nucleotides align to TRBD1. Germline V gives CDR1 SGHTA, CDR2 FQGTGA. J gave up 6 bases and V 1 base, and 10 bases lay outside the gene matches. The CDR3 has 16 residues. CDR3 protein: CASSLSGTGKVGEQYF. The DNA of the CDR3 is TGTGCCAGCAGCTTAAGCGGGACAGGGAAGGTAGGCGAGCAGTACTTC.

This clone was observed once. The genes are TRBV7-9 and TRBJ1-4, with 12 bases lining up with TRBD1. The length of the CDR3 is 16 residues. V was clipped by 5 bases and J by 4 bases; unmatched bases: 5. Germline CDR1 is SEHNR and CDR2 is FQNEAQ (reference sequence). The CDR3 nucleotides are TGTGCCAGCAGCGGGGGACAGGGGGCACTTAATGAAAAACTGTTTTTT. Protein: CASSGGQGALNEKLFF.

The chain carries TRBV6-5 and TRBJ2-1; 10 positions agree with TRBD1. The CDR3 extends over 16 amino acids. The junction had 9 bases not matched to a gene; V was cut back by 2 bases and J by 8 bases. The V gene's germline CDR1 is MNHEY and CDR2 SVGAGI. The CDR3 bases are TGTGCCAGCAGTTACCGTGACAGGGGGCTTGGCGATGAGCAGTTCTTC. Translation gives CASSYRDRGLGDEQFF.

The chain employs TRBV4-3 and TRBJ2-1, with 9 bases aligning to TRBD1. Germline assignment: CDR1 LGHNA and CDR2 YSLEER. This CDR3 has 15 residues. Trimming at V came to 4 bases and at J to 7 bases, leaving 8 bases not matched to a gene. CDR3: CASSRQGQGLNEQFF. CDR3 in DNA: TGCGCCAGCAGCCGCCAGGGACAGGGTCTAAATGAGCAGTTCTTC.

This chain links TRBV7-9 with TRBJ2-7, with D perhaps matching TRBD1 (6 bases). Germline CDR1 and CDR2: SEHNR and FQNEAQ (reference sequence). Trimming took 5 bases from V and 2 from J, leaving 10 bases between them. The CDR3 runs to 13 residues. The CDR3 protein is CASSPRDTYEQYF. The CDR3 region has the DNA TGTGCCAGCAGCCCCAGGGACACCTACGAGCAGTACTTC.

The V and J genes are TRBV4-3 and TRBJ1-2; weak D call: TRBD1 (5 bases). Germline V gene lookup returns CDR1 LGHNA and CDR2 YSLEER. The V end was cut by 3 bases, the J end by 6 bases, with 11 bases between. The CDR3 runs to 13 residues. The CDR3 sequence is CASSHSGYHGYTF. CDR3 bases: TGCGCCAGCAGCCATTCAGGGTACCATGGCTACACCTTC.

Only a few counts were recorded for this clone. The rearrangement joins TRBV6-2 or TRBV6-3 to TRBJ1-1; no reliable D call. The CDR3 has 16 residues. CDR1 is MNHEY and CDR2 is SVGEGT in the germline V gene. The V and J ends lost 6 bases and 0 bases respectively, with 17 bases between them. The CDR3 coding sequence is TGTGCCAGCAGCACACGGGGAGGATGGATGAACACTGAAGCTTTCTTT. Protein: CASSTRGGWMNTEAFF.

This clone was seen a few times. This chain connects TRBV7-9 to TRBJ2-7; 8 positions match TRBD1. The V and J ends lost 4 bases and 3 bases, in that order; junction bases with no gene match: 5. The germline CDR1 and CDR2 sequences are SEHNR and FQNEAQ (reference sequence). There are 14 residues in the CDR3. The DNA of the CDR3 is TGTGCCAGCAGCTCCGGGACAGGAGACTACGAGCAGTACTTC. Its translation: CASSSGTGDYEQYF.

In nucleotides, the CDR3 is TGCGCCAGCAGTCCTACGGGGGCTGGAAACACCATATATTTT. Protein sequence: CASSPTGAGNTIYF. The rearrangement uses TRBV10-2 and TRBJ1-3; tentative D call: TRBD1 (5 bases). CDR3 length: 14 amino acids. Germline V lookup: CDR1 WSHSY, CDR2 SAAADI. V shed 5 bases and J shed 2 bases, with 10 bases lying between them.

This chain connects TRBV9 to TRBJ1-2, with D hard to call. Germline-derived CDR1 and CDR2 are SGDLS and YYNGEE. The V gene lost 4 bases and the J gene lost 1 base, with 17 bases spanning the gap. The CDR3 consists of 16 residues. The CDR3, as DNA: TGTGCCAGCAGCCAACCTAGCGGGGTTTTTAACTATGGCTACACCTTC. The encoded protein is CASSQPSGVFNYGYTF.